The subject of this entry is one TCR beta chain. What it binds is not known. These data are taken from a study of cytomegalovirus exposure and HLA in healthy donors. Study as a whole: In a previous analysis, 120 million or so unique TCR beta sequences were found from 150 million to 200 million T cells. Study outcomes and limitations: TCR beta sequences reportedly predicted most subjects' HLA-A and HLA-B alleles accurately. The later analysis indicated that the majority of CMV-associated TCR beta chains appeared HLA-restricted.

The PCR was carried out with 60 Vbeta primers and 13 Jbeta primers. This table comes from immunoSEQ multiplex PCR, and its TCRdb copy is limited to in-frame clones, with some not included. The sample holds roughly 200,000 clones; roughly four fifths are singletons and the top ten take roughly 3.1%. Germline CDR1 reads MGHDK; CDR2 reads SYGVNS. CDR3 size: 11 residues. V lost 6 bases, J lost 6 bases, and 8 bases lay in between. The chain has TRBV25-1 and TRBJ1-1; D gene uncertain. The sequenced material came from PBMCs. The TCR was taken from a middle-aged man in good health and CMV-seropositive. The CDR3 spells CASSEVAEAFF. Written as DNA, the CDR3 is TGTGCCAGCAGCGAGGTGGCTGAAGCTTTCTTT.